Following are 20 T cell receptor beta chains from one sample sequenced in a study of cytomegalovirus exposure and HLA in healthy donors. Primers included in the PCR were 60 Vbeta and 13 Jbeta primers. Produced via immunoSEQ multiplex PCR; TCRdb's table is partial and in-frame only. The table records 200,000 or so clones, more than 85% of them present only once. Material for sequencing was PBMCs. These receptors all stem from a girl less than two years old in good health and CMV-seronegative.

The chain carries TRBV27 and TRBJ2-7; a possible D gene is TRBD2 (6 bases). The CDR3 totals 17 residues. Germline assignment: CDR1 MNHEY and CDR2 SMNVEV (reference sequence). Trimming took 3 bases from V and 4 from J, leaving 22 bases between them. The CDR3 nucleotides are TGTGCCAGCAGTTTGAGGTCCTGGGGGGAAGTGGGTTACGAGCAGTACTTC. Translating it yields CASSLRSWGEVGYEQYF.

The chain is built from TRBV7-2 and TRBJ2-5; 12 nucleotides agree with TRBD1. There are 14 residues in the CDR3. The J segment lost 5 bases and the V segment lost 8 bases, leaving 6 bases of the junction unmatched. Germline V gene lookup returns CDR1 SGHTA and CDR2 FQGNSA. For the CDR3, the DNA is TGTGCCAGCGGCACCGGGACAGGGGGCGAGACCCAGTACTTC. This sequence encodes CASGTGTGGETQYF.

The chain employs TRBV7-9 and TRBJ1-3; D is perhaps TRBD1 (6 bases). With 2 bases removed from V and 3 bases from J, the gap between germline ends came to 23 bases. This CDR3 contains 19 residues. Looked up from germline, CDR1 is SEHNR and CDR2 is FQNEAQ (reference sequence). The CDR3 DNA follows: TGTGCCAGCAGCTTAAAGGGGAGACAGGAGGATTCCCATGGAAACACCATATATTTT. It codes for CASSLKGRQEDSHGNTIYF.

The chain has TRBV9 and TRBJ2-3; 7 nucleotides agree with TRBD2. The CDR3 runs 16 residues. Germline lookup yields CDR1 SGDLS and CDR2 YYNGEE. Losses at the gene ends were 2 bases for V and 3 bases for J; bases not matched to a gene: 9. The CDR3 nucleotides read TGTGCCAGCAGCGTGGAGAGCGGGGACCTAACAGATACGCAGTATTTT. Translating it yields CASSVESGDLTDTQYF. Complete variable domain (other parts from reference TRBV9 and TRBJ2-3): DSGVTQTPKHLITATGQRVTLRCSPRSGDLSVYWYQQSLDQGLQFLIQYYNGEERAKGNILERFSAQQFPDLHSELNLSSLELGDSALYFCASSVESGDLTDTQYFGPGTRLTVL.

The chain joins TRBV7-9 to TRBJ1-2, with D perhaps matching TRBD1 (6 bases). Trimming removed 5 bases from V and 0 bases from J, with 19 bases in between. Per germline, CDR1 SEHNR and CDR2 FQNEAQ (reference sequence). The CDR3 has 17 residues. CDR3 region: CASSLDSLKLANYGYTF. In nucleotides, the CDR3 is TGTGCCAGCAGCCTGGACAGCCTTAAACTAGCTAACTATGGCTACACCTTC.

V is TRBV23-1 and J is TRBJ2-7; TRBD1 is a possible D gene (6 bases). TRBV23-1 is filed as an ORF, its function uncertain. CDR3 length: 13 residues. The V gene lost 10 bases and the J gene lost 2 bases, with 15 bases spanning the gap. CDR3 sequence: CATRQVFTYEQYF. In nucleotides, the CDR3 is TGCGCCACCAGACAGGTTTTCACCTACGAGCAGTACTTC.

The genes are TRBV5-1 and TRBJ1-1, with a weak D call TRBD1 (6 bases). This CDR3 spans 15 amino acids. The germline gives CDR1 SGHRS, CDR2 YFSETQ. Trimming removed 3 bases at V and 5 bases at J, with 17 bases between. Here the CDR3 reads CASSSPQGPRTEAFF. As DNA, the CDR3 is TGCGCCAGCAGCTCGCCACAGGGTCCGAGGACTGAAGCTTTCTTT.

This clone was recorded only once. The V call is TRBV27, the J call TRBJ2-7; the D gene is possibly TRBD1 (6 bases). Between the trimmed V and J ends, which lost 5 bases and 2 bases, there was a span of 28 bases. CDR1 is MNHEY, CDR2 SMNVEV, per germline (reference sequence). The CDR3 length is 19 residues. The CDR3, as DNA: TGTGCCAGCAGTCCCAACCGCAAAAGCAGCAGGGGAAGTGCCTACGAGCAGTACTTC. Translated, it gives CASSPNRKSSRGSAYEQYF.

The J gene is TRBJ2-7, the V gene TRBV4-3; D is ambiguous. Germline loops: CDR1 LGHNA, CDR2 YSLEER. Trimming stripped 1 base from V and 3 bases from J, with 7 bases between. The CDR3 length is 13 residues. CDR3 sequence: CASSQARGYEQYF. The CDR3 coding sequence is TGCGCCAGCAGCCAAGCTCGCGGCTACGAGCAGTACTTC.

V and J are TRBV30 and TRBJ2-3; TRBD1 agrees at 10 bases. Germline V gene sequence: CDR1 GTSNPN, CDR2 SVGIG (reference sequence). The CDR3 is made up of 15 amino acids. J was trimmed by 2 bases and V by 0 bases; bases with no gene match: 2. This CDR3 reads CAWSVGQGSTDTQYF. The CDR3 region has the DNA TGTGCCTGGAGTGTGGGACAGGGGTCCACAGATACGCAGTATTTT.

This chain uses TRBV7-2 with TRBJ2-5; TRBD1 aligns across 12 bases. CDR3 length: 18 residues. V lost 4 bases and J lost 4; bases outside the gene matches: 13. CDR1 and CDR2 from the germline V gene are SGHTA and FQGNSA. The CDR3 region is CASSSQLGTGGAGETQYF. In DNA form, the CDR3 reads TGTGCCAGCAGCTCCCAGTTAGGGACAGGGGGCGCGGGAGAGACCCAGTACTTC.

This sequence joins TRBV5-6 and TRBJ1-2; 9 bases align to TRBD1. CDR3 length: 16 amino acids. Unmatched junction bases numbered 14, after V lost 3 bases and J lost 8 bases. CDR1 is SGHDT, CDR2 YYEEEE, per germline. Written as DNA, the CDR3 is TGTGCCAGCAGCTCTTATCCGGGACAGGGTACTCGGGGCTACACCTTC. Translation gives CASSSYPGQGTRGYTF.

This chain's CDR3 is CASSPWPGNNEQFF. DNA of the CDR3: TGTGCCAGCAGCCCGTGGCCAGGGAACAATGAGCAGTTCTTC. The rearrangement uses TRBV7-3 and TRBJ2-1; D is perhaps TRBD1 (5 bases). From germline, CDR1 is SGHTA and CDR2 FQGTGA. Between the trimmed V and J ends, which lost 5 bases and 5 bases, there was a span of 13 bases. The CDR3 extends over 14 amino acids.

This chain connects TRBV11-2 to TRBJ2-5; 10 nucleotides agree with TRBD2. The CDR3 runs to 14 residues. Germline V CDR1 and CDR2: SGHAT, FQNNGV. V shed 6 bases, J shed 5 bases, and the junction held 6 bases outside the gene matches. CDR3 in DNA: TGTGCCAGCAGGCGACTAGCGGGTGCGGAGACCCAGTACTTC. Its translation is CASRRLAGAETQYF.

The genes are TRBV9 and TRBJ1-1; the D gene is possibly TRBD1 (6 bases). Looked up from germline, CDR1 is SGDLS and CDR2 is YYNGEE. V lost 3 bases, J lost 3 bases, and 18 bases lay in between. This CDR3 has 16 residues. The CDR3 protein is CASSAQGEGTYTEAFF. The CDR3 bases are TGTGCCAGCAGCGCCCAAGGTGAGGGGACATACACTGAAGCTTTCTTT.

The gene calls are TRBV19 and TRBJ2-7; TRBD1 might be the D (5 bases). This CDR3 has 15 amino acids. Deletions cut 4 bases from V and 0 bases from J, with 13 bases between. Germline V gene data show CDR1 as LNHDA and CDR2 as SQIVND (reference sequence). The CDR3 DNA reads as TGTGCCAGTAGTACAAGACAGAGCCGCTCCTACGAGCAGTACTTC. It specifies CASSTRQSRSYEQYF.

This chain links TRBV9 with TRBJ2-1; 12 bases match TRBD2. V trimming: 4 bases; J trimming: 2 bases; junction bases outside the gene matches: 7. The CDR3 spans 17 residues. Germline V CDR1 and CDR2: SGDLS, YYNGEE. The CDR3 DNA reads as TGTGCCAGCAGCACCACCCCTAGCGGGGGGGCCTACAATGAGCAGTTCTTC. Protein product: CASSTTPSGGAYNEQFF.

The chain has TRBV4-1 and TRBJ1-1; 8 bases line up with TRBD1. The CDR3 runs 14 residues. V was pared by 4 bases and J by 5 bases, with 6 bases of the junction left unmatched. CDR1 and CDR2 (germline): MGHRA, YSYEKL. CDR3 in DNA: TGCGCCAGCAGCCGTGACAGGGGAGAGACTGAAGCTTTCTTT. Residues: CASSRDRGETEAFF.

In its sample, this clone was seen once. The chain carries TRBV4-2 and TRBJ2-7; D may be TRBD2 (6 bases). The CDR3 sequence is 17 residues long. V lost 1 base, J lost 0 bases, and 16 bases lay in between. The germline gives CDR1 LGHNA, CDR2 YNFKEQ. CDR3 coding DNA: TGTGCCAGCAGCCAAGTCGGCTCAGGAGGGGCCTCCTACGAGCAGTACTTC. Translated, it gives CASSQVGSGGASYEQYF.

The J gene is TRBJ1-1, the V gene TRBV19; 7 bases match TRBD1. The ends lost 5 bases at V and 0 bases at J; junction bases unmatched: 6. CDR3 length: 15 residues. In germline, CDR1 is LNHDA, CDR2 SQIVND (reference sequence). CDR3: CASSSPGGLNTEAFF. As DNA, the CDR3 is TGTGCCAGTAGTTCCCCAGGGGGGTTGAACACTGAAGCTTTCTTT.